This T cell receptor beta chain was recovered during a study of identifying expanded T cells in peripheral blood. Study-wide points: Technical replicates showed about 1.2 changed clones; around two weeks 15 to 20; four weeks 19.

Sequencing used immunoSEQ multiplex PCR; TCRdb keeps in-frame clones, though not all of them. This sample has 120,000 or so clones, with 75% to 90% found just once. About this clone: Its antigen is as yet unknown.

With 3 bases removed from V and 5 bases from J, the gap between germline ends came to 10 bases. This CDR3 spans 14 amino acids. Germline V CDR1 and CDR2: SNHLY, FYNNEI. The source material was blood. J is TRBJ1-4 and V is TRBV2, with a possible D match to TRBD1 (6 bases). This TCR came from a person aged 18-70 years in good health. The CDR3, as DNA: TGTGCCAGCAGTGACCACAGGGCGAATGAAAAACTGTTTTTT. Protein: CASSDHRANEKLFF.